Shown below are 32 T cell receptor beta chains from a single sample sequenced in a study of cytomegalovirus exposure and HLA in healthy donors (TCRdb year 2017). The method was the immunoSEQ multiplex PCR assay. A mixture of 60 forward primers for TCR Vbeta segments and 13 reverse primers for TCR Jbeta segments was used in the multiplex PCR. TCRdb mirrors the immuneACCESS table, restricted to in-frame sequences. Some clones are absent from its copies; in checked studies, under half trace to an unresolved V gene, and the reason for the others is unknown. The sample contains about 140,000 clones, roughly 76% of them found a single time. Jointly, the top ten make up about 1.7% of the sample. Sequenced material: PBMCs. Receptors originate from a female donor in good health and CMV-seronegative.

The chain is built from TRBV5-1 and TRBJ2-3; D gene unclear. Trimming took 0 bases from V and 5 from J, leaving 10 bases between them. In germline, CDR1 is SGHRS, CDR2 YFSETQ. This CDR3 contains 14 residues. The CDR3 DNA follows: TGCGCCAGCAGCTTGGGAGGCGGCGGAGATACGCAGTATTTT. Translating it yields CASSLGGGGDTQYF.

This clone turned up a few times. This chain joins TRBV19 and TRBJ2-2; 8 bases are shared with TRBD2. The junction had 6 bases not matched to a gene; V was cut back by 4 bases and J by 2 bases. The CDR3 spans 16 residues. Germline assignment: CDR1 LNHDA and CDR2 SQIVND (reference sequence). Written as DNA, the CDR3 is TGTGCCAGTAGTACGGCGGGGGGTTCTAACACCGGGGAGCTGTTTTTT. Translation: CASSTAGGSNTGELFF.

The CDR3 nucleotides read TGTGCCAGTAGTATAGTGACTAGCATCAATGAGCAGTTCTTC. Its translation: CASSIVTSINEQFF. V is TRBV19 and J is TRBJ2-1; 7 bases align to TRBD2. The CDR3 consists of 14 residues. Trimming at V came to 1 base and at J to 6 bases, leaving 3 bases not matched to a gene. Germline V gene data show CDR1 as LNHDA and CDR2 as SQIVND (reference sequence). The full variable domain, with the rest looked up from reference TRBV19 and TRBJ2-1, is DGGITQSPKYLFRKEGQNVTLSCEQNLNHDAMYWYRQDPGQGLRLIYYSQIVNDFQKGDIAEGYSVSREKKESFPLTVTSAQKNPTAFYLCASSIVTSINEQFFGPGTRLTVL.

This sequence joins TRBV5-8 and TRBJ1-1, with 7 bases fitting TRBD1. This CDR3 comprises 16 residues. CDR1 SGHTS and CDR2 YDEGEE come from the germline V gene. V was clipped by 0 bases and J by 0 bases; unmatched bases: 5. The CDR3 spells CASSLVRGVMNTEAFF. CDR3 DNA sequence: TGTGCCAGCAGCTTGGTCAGGGGGGTCATGAACACTGAAGCTTTCTTT.

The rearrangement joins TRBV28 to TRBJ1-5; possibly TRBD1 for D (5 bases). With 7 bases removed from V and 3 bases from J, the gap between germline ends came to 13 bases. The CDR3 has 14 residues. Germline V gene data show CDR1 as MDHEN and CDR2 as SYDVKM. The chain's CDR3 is CASTFGGNNQPQHF. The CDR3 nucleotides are TGTGCCAGCACCTTCGGGGGGAACAATCAGCCCCAGCATTTT.

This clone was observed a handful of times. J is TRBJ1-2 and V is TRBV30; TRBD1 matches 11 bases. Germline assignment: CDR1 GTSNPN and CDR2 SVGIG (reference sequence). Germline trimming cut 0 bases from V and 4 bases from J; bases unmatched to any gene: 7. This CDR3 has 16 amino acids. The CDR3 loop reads CAWSVRGGTGGYGYTF. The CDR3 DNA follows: TGTGCCTGGAGTGTAAGAGGGGGGACAGGGGGCTATGGCTACACCTTC.

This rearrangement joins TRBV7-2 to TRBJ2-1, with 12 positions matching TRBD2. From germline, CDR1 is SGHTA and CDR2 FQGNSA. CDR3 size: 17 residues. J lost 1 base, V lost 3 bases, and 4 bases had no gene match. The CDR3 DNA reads TGTGCCAGCAGCTTTACCGGACTAGCGGGATCCTACAATGAGCAGTTCTTC. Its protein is CASSFTGLAGSYNEQFF. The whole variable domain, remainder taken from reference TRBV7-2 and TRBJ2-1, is GAGVSQSPSNKVTEKGKDVELRCDPISGHTALYWYRQSLGQGLEFLIYFQGNSAPDKSGLPSDRFSAERTGGSVSTLTIQRTQQEDSAVYLCASSFTGLAGSYNEQFFGPGTRLTVL.

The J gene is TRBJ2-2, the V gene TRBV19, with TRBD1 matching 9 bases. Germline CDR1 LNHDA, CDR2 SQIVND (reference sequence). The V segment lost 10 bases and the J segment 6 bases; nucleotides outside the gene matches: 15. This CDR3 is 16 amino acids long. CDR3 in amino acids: CATEKPGQGSAGELFF. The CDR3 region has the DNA TGTGCCACCGAAAAACCGGGACAGGGAAGTGCCGGGGAGCTGTTTTTT.

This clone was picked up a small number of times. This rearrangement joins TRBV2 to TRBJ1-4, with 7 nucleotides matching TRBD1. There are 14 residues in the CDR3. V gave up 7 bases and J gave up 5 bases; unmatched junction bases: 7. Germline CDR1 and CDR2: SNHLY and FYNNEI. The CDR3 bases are TGTGCCAGCACCCGGACAGGAGGAAATGAAAAACTGTTTTTT. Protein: CASTRTGGNEKLFF.

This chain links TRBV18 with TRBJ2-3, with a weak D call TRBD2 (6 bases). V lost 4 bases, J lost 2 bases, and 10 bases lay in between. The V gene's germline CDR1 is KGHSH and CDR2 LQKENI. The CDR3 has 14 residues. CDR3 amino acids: CASSQTSDTDTQYF. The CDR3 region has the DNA TGTGCCAGCTCACAGACTAGTGACACAGATACGCAGTATTTT.

CDR3 bases: TGTGCCAGCAGCCAAGATCTACCCTCCTTCGGGGAGCCCCAGCATTTT. Its translation is CASSQDLPSFGEPQHF. The J gene is TRBJ1-5, the V gene TRBV4-2; D uncertain. Trimming removed 0 bases from V and 8 bases from J, with 17 bases in between. CDR1 LGHNA and CDR2 YNFKEQ come from the germline V gene. The CDR3 has 16 amino acids.

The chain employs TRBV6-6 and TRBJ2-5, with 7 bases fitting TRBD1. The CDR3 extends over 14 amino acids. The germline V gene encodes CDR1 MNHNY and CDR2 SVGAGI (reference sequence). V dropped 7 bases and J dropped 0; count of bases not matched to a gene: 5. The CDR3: CASIDRAYQETQYF. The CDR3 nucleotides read TGTGCCAGCATAGACAGGGCGTACCAAGAGACCCAGTACTTC.

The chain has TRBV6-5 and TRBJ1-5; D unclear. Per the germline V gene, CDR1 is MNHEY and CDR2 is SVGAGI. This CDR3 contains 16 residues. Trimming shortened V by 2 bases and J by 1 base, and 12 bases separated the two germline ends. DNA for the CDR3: TGTGCCAGCAGTTACGGTACAAGTACGAGCAATCAGCCCCAGCATTTT. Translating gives CASSYGTSTSNQPQHF.

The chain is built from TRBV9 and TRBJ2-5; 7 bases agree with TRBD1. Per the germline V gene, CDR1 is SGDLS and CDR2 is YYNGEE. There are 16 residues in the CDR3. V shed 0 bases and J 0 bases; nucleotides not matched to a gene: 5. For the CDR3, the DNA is TGTGCCAGCAGCGTAGGGACAGGAGGTTACCAAGAGACCCAGTACTTC. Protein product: CASSVGTGGYQETQYF.

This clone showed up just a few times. The CDR3, as DNA: TGCAGCGTTGAGTCAGACATGAACACTGAAGCTTTCTTT. Protein: CSVESDMNTEAFF. This chain uses TRBV29-1 with TRBJ1-1; the D is unclear. Germline loops: CDR1 SQVTM, CDR2 ANQGSEA. The CDR3 is 13 amino acids. V shed 3 bases and J shed 0 bases, with 8 bases lying between them.

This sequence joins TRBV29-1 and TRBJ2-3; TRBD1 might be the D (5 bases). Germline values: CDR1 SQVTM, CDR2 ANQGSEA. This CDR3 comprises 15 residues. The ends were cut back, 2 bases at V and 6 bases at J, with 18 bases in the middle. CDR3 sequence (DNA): TGCAGCGTTGAAATCCGACAGAGAGCCCCCGATACGCAGTATTTT. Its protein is CSVEIRQRAPDTQYF.

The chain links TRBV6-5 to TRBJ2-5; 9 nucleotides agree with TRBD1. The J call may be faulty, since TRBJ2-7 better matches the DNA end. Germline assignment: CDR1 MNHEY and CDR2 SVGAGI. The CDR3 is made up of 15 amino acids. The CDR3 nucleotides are TGTGCCAGCATGATAATGACAGGGGGACCCTACGAGCAGTACTTC. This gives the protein CASMIMTGGPYEQYF.

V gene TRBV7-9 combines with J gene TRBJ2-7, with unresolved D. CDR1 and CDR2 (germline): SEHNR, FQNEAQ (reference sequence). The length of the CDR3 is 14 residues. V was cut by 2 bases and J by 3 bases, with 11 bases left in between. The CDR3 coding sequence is TGTGCCAGCAGCTTAAGCGTCGGCGGCTACGAGCAGTACTTC. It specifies CASSLSVGGYEQYF.

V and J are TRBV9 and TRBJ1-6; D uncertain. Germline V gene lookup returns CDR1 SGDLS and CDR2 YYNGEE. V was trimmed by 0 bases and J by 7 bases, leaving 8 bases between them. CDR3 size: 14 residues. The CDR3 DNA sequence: TGTGCCAGCAGCGTAGAGAGGGAAAATTCACCCCTCCACTTT. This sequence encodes CASSVERENSPLHF.

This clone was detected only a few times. The chain's CDR3 is CASSPSGEYNEKLFF. CDR3 DNA: TGTGCCAGCAGCCCCTCGGGAGAATATAATGAAAAACTGTTTTTT. The chain recombines TRBV9 with TRBJ1-4, with unresolved D. The CDR3 length is 15 residues. Germline CDR1 and CDR2: SGDLS and YYNGEE. V was trimmed by 4 bases and J by 4 bases, leaving 14 bases between them.

The CDR3 coding sequence is TGTGCCAGCAGCTTAATTCGAGAGACCCAGTACTTC. It is translated as CASSLIRETQYF. The chain carries TRBV11-2 and TRBJ2-5; no reliable D call. V shed 2 bases and J shed 4 bases, with 5 bases lying between them. The length of the CDR3 is 12 residues. In germline, CDR1 is SGHAT, CDR2 FQNNGV.

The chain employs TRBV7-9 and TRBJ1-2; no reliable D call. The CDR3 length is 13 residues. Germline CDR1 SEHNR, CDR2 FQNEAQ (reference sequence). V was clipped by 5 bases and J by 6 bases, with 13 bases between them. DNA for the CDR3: TGTGCCAGCAGCCCCCCCGGGTTCAATGGCTACACCTTC. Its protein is CASSPPGFNGYTF. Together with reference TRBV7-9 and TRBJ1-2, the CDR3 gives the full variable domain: DTGVSQNPRHKITKRGQNVTFRCDPISEHNRLYWYRQTLGQGPEFLTYFQNEAQLEKSRLLSDRFSAERPKGSFSTLEIQRTEQGDSAMYLCASSPPGFNGYTFGSGTRLTVV.

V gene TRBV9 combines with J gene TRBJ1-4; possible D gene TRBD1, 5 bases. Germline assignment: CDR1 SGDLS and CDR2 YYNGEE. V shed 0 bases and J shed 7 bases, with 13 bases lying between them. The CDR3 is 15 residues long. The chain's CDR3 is CASSVAGGRSEKLFF. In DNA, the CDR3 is TGTGCCAGCAGCGTAGCCGGGGGGAGGAGTGAAAAACTGTTTTTT.

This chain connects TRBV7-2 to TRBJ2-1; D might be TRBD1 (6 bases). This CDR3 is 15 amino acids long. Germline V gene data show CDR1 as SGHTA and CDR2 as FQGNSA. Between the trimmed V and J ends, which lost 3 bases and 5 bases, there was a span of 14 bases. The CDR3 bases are TGTGCCAGCAGCTTCGGACCGGGACAAAACAATGAGCAGTTCTTC. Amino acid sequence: CASSFGPGQNNEQFF.

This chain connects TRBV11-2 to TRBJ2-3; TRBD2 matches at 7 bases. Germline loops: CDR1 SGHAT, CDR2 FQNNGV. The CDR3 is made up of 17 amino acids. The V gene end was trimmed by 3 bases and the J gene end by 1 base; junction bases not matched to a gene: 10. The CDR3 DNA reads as TGTGCCAGCAGCTTTCGAGTAGGTAGCGGGCGCACAGATACGCAGTATTTT. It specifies CASSFRVGSGRTDTQYF.

The CDR3 region is CASSLAQGVSYEQYF. CDR3 sequence (DNA): TGTGCCAGCAGCTTAGCTCAGGGGGTCTCCTACGAGCAGTACTTC. The rearrangement joins TRBV7-7 to TRBJ2-7, with 7 bases identical to TRBD1. Looked up from germline, CDR1 is SSHAT and CDR2 is FNYEAQ (reference sequence). CDR3 length: 15 amino acids. J gave up 0 bases and V 0 bases, and 2 bases lay outside the gene matches.

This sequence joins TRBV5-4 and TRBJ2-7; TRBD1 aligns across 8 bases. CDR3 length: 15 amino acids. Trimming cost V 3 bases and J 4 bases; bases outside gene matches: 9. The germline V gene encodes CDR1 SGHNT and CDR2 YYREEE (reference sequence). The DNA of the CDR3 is TGTGCCAGCAGCTCCAGTGCGACAGGGGTTTACGAGCAGTACTTC. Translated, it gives CASSSSATGVYEQYF.

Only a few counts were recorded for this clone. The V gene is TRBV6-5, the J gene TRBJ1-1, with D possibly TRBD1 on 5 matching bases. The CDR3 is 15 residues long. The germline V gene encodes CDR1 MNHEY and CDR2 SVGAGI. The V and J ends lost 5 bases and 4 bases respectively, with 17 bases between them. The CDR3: CASSQNRFGGTEAFF. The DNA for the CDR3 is TGTGCCAGCAGTCAAAACAGGTTCGGGGGCACTGAAGCTTTCTTT.

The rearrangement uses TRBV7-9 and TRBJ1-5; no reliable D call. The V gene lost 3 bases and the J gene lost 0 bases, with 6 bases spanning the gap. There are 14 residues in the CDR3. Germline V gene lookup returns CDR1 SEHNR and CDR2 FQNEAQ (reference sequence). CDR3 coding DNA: TGTGCCAGCAGCTTGGGCCATAGCAATCAGCCCCAGCATTTT. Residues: CASSLGHSNQPQHF.

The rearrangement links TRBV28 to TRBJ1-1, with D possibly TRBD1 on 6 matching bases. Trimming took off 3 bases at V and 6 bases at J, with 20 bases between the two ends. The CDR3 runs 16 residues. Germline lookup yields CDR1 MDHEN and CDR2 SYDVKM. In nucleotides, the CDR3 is TGTGCCAGCAGTTTGGTTGGACAGTATTTAGGCGCTGAAGCTTTCTTT. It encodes CASSLVGQYLGAEAFF. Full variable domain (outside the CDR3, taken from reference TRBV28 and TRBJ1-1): DVKVTQSSRYLVKRTGEKVFLECVQDMDHENMFWYRQDPGLGLRLIYFSYDVKMKEKGDIPEGYSVSREKKERFSLILESASTNQTSMYLCASSLVGQYLGAEAFFGQGTRLTVV.

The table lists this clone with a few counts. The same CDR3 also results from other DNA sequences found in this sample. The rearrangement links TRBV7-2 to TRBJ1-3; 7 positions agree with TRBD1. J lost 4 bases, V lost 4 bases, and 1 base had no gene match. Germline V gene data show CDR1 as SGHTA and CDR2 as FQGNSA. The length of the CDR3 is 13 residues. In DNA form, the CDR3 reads TGTGCCAGCAGCTCGGACAGGGGAAACACCATATATTTT. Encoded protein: CASSSDRGNTIYF.

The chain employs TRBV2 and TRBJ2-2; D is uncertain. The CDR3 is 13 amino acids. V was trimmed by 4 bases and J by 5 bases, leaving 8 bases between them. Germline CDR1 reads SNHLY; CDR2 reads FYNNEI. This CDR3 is CASSGEQTGELFF. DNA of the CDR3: TGTGCCAGCAGTGGAGAACAGACCGGGGAGCTGTTTTTT.